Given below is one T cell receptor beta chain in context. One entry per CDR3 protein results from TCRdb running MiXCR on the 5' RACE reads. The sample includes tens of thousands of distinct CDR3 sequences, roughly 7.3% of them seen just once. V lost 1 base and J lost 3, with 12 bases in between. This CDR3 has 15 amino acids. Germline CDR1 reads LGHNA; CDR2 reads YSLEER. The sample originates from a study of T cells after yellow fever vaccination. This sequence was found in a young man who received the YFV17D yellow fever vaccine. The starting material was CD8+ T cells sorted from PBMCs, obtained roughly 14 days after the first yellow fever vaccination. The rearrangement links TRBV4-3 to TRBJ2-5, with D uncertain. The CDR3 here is CASSQGWGTEETQYF. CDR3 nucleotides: TGCGCCAGCAGCCAAGGATGGGGTACAGAAGAGACCCAGTACTTC.